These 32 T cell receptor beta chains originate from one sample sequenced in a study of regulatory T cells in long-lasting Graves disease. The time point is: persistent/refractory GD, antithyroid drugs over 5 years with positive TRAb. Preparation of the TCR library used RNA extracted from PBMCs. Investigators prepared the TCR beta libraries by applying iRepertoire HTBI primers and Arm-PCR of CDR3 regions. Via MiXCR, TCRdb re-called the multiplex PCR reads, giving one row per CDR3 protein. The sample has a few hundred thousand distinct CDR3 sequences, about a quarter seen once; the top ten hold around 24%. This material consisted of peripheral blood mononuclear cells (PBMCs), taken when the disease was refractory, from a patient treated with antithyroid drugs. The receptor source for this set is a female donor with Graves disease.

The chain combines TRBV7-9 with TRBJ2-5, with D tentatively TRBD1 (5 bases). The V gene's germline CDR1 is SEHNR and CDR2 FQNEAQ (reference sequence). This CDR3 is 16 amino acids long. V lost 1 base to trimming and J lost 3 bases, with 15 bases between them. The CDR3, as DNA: TGTGCCAGCAGCTTAGATGGACACACAACAAAAGAGACCCAGTACTTC. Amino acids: CASSLDGHTTKETQYF.

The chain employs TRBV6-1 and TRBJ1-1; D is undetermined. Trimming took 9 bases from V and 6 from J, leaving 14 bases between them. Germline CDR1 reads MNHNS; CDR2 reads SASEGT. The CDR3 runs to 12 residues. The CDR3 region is CASSRFQSEAFF. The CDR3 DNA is TGTGCCAGTTCCCGGTTCCAGTCTGAAGCTTTCTTT.

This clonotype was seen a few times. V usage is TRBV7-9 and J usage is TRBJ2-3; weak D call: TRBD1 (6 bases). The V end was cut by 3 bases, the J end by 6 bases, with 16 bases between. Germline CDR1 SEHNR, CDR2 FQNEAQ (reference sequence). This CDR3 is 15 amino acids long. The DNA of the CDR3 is TGTGCCAGCAGCTTGGTACAGGGCGCGGTTGATACGCAGTATTTT. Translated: CASSLVQGAVDTQYF. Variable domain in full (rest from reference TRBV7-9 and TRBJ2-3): DTGVSQNPRHKITKRGQNVTFRCDPISEHNRLYWYRQTLGQGPEFLTYFQNEAQLEKSRLLSDRFSAERPKGSFSTLEIQRTEQGDSAMYLCASSLVQGAVDTQYFGPGTRLTVL.

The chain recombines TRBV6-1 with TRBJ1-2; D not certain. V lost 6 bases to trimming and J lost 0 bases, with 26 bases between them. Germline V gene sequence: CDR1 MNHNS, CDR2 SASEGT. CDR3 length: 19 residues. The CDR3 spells CASSPHSATPGVANYGYTF. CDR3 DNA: TGTGCCAGCAGCCCCCACTCTGCCACCCCGGGCGTAGCTAACTATGGCTACACCTTC.

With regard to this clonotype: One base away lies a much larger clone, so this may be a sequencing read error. The CDR3 DNA sequence: TGCAGTACTAAGCGTTCTGGAAACACCATATATTTT. Translated, it gives CSTKRSGNTIYF. V gene TRBV20-1 combines with J gene TRBJ1-3; no definite D call. V lost 8 bases and J lost 1, with 9 bases in between. This CDR3 has 12 residues. The germline V gene has CDR1 DFQATT and CDR2 SNEGSKA (reference sequence).

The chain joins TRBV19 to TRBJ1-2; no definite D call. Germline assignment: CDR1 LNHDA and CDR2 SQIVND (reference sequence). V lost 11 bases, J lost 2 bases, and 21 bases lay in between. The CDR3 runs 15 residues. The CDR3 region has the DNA TGTGCCTCGGGTCGGGCAACATCCCTCAACTATGGCTACACCTTC. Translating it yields CASGRATSLNYGYTF.

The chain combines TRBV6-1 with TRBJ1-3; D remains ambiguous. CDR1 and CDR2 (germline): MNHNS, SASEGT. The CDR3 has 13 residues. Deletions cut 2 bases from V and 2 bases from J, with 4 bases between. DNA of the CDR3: TGTGCCAGCAGTGAATCGGCTGGAAACACCATATATTTT. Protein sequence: CASSESAGNTIYF.

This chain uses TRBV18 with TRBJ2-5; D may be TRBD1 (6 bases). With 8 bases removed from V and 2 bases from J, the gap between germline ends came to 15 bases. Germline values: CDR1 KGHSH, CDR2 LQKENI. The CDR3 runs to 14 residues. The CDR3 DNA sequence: TGTGCCAGCACGGGTCCAGGGGATCAAGAGACCCAGTACTTC. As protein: CASTGPGDQETQYF.

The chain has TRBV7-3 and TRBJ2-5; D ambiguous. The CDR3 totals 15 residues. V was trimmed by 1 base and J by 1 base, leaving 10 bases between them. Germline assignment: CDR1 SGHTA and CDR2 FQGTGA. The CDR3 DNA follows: TGTGCCAGCAGCTTAAGCGCGGAGCCCCAAGAGACCCAGTACTTC. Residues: CASSLSAEPQETQYF.

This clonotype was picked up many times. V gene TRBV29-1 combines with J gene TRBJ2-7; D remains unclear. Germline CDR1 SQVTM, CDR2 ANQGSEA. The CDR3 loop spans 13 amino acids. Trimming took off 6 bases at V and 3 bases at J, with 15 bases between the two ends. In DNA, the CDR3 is TGCAGCGTGCTAATTACTGGCGGCTACGAGCAGTACTTC. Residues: CSVLITGGYEQYF.

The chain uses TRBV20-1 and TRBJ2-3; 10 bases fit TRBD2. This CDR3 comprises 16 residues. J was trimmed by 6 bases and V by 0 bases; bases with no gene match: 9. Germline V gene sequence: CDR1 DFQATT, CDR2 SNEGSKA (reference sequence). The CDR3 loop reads CSARDSSGSGGDTQYF. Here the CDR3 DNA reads TGCAGTGCTAGAGATTCTAGCGGGAGTGGTGGCGATACGCAGTATTTT.

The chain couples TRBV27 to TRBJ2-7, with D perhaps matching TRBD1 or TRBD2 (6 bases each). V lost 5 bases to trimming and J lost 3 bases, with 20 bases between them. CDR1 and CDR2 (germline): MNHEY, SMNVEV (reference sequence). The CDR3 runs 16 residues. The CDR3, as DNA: TGTGCCAGCAGTGTGGGGGGCGGGGTGGGTTTCTACGAGCAGTACTTC. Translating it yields CASSVGGGVGFYEQYF.

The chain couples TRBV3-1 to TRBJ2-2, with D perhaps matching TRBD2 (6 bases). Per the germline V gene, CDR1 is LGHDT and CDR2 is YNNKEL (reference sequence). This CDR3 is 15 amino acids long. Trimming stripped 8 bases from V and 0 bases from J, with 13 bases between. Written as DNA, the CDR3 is TGTGCCAGCTCCCCACTAGCCGCGAACACCGGGGAGCTGTTTTTT. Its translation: CASSPLAANTGELFF.

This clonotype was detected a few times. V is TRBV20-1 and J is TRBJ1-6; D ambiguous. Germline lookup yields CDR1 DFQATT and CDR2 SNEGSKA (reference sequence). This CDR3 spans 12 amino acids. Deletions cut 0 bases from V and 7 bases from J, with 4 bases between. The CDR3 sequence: CSARDPNSPLHF. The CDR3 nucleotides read TGCAGTGCTAGAGATCCAAATTCACCCCTCCACTTT.

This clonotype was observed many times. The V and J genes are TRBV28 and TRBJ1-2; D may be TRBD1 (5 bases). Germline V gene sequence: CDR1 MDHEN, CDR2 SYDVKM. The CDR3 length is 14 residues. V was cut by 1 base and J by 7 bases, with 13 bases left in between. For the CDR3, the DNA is TGTGCCAGCAGTTTATCGGCAGGAAGGGGTGGCTACACCTTC. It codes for CASSLSAGRGGYTF.

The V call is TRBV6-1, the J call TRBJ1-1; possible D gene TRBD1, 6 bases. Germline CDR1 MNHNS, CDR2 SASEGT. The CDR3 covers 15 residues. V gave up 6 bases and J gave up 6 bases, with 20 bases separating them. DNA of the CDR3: TGTGCCAGCAGCCCGATCACACAGGGTGTTGCTGAAGCTTTCTTT. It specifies CASSPITQGVAEAFF.

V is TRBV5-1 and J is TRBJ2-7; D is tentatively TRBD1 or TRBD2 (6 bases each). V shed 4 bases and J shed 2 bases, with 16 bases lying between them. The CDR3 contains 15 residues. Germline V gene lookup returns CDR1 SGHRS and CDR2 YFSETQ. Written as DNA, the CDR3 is TGCGCCAGCAGCCCCGAGGGGGGATCTCCCTACGAGCAGTACTTC. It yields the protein CASSPEGGSPYEQYF.

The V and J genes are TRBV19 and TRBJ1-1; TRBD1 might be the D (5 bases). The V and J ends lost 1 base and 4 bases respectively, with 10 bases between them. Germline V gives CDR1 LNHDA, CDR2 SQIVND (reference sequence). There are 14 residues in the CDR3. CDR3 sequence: CASSIGSGATEAFF. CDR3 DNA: TGTGCCAGTAGTATAGGGAGTGGGGCCACTGAAGCTTTCTTT.

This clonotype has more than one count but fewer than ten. CDR3 residues: CASSLSRQAANTGELFF. The CDR3 bases are TGTGCCAGCAGCTTATCTAGGCAGGCGGCGAACACCGGGGAGCTGTTTTTT. The chain couples TRBV7-3 to TRBJ2-2; D gene ambiguous. The germline V gene has CDR1 SGHTA and CDR2 FQGTGA. The germline V and J ends were trimmed by 2 bases and 0 bases, with 13 bases remaining between them. CDR3 length: 17 residues. The full variable domain, completed using reference TRBV7-3 and TRBJ2-2, is GAGVSQTPSNKVTEKGKYVELRCDPISGHTALYWYRQSLGQGPEFLIYFQGTGAADDSGLPNDRFFAVRPEGSVSTLKIQRTERGDSAVYLCASSLSRQAANTGELFFGEGSRLTVL.

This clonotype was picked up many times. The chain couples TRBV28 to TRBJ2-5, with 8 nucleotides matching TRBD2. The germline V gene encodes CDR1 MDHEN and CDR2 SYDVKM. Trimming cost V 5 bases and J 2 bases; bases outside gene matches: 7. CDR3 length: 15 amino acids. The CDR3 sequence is CASSRAGVPQETQYF. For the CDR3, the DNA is TGTGCCAGCAGTCGAGCGGGAGTGCCTCAAGAGACCCAGTACTTC.

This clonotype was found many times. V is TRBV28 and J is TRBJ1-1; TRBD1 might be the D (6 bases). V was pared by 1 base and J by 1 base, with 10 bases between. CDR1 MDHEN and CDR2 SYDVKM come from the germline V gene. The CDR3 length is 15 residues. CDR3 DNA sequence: TGTGCCAGCAGTTTATCTCAACAGGGGAACACTGAAGCTTTCTTT. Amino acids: CASSLSQQGNTEAFF.

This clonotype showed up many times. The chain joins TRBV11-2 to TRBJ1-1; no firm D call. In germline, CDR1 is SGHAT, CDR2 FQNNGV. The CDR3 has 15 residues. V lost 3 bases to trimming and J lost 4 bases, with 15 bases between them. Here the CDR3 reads CASSFSVGLSTEAFF. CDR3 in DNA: TGTGCCAGCAGCTTCAGCGTGGGCCTTAGCACTGAAGCTTTCTTT.

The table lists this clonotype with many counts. In nucleotides, the CDR3 is TGTGCCAGCAGTTACTCGACGGCTAACTATGGCTACACCTTC. Translating it yields CASSYSTANYGYTF. V usage is TRBV6-5 and J usage is TRBJ1-2, with D unresolved. V lost 0 bases to trimming and J lost 0 bases, with 5 bases between them. The germline gives CDR1 MNHEY, CDR2 SVGAGI. The CDR3 consists of 14 residues.

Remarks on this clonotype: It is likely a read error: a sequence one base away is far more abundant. The CDR3 spells CASSAPTGQETQYF. The CDR3 DNA reads TGTGCCAGCAGTGCCCCGACAGGCCAAGAGACCCAGTACTTC. The gene calls are TRBV28 and TRBJ2-5, with TRBD1 as a possible D gene (6 bases). The CDR3 contains 14 residues. V dropped 5 bases and J dropped 1 base, with 11 bases sitting between them. Germline loops: CDR1 MDHEN, CDR2 SYDVKM.

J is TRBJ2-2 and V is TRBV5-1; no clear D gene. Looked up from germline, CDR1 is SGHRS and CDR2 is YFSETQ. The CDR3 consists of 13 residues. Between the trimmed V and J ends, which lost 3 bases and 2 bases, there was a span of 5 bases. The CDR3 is CASSSINTGELFF. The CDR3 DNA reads TGCGCCAGCAGCTCAATAAACACCGGGGAGCTGTTTTTT.

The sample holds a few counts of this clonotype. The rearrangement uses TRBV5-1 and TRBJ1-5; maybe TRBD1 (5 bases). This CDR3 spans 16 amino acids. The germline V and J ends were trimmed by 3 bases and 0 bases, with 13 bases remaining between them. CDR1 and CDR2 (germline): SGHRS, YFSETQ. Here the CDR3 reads CASSCWDGHSNQPQHF. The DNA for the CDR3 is TGCGCCAGCAGCTGCTGGGACGGTCATAGCAATCAGCCCCAGCATTTT.

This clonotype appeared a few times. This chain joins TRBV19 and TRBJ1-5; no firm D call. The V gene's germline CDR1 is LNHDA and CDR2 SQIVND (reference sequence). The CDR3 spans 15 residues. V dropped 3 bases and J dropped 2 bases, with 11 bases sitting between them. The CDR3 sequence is CASSMGPIGNQPQHF. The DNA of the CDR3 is TGTGCCAGTAGTATGGGTCCGATAGGCAATCAGCCCCAGCATTTT.

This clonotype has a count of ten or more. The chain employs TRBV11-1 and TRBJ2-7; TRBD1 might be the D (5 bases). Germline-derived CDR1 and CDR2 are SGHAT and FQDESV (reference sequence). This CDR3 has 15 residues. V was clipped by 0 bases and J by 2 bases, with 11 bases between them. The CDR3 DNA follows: TGTGCCAGCAGCTTAGCTTCGGACACTCCCTACGAGCAGTACTTC. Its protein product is CASSLASDTPYEQYF.

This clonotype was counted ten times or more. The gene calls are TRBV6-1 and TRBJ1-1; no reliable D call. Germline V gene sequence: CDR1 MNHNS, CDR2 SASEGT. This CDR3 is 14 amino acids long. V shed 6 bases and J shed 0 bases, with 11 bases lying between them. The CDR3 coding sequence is TGTGCCAGCAGGGACGTTAGCATGAACACTGAAGCTTTCTTT. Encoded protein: CASRDVSMNTEAFF.

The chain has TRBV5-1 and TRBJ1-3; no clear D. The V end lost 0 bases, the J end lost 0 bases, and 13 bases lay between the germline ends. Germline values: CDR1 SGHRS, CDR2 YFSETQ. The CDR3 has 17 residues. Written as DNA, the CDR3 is TGCGCCAGCAGCTTGGGAAAAAACAGACTCTCTGGAAACACCATATATTTT. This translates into CASSLGKNRLSGNTIYF.

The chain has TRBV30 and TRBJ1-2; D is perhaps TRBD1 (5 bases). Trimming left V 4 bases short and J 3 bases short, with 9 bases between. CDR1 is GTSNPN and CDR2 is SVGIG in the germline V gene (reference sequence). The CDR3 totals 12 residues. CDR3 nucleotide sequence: TGTGCCTGGACCGAACAGGACTATGGCTACACCTTC. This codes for CAWTEQDYGYTF. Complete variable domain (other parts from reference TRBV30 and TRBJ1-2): SQTIHQWPATLVQPVGSPLSLECTVEGTSNPNLYWYRQAAGRGLQLLFYSVGIGQISSEVPQNLSASRPQDRQFILSSKKLLLSDSGFYLCAWTEQDYGYTFGSGTRLTVV.

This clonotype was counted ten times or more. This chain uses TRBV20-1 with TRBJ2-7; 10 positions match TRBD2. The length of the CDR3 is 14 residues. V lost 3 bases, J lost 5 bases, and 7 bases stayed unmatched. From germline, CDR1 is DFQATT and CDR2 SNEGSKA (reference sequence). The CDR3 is CSASPSGRANEQYF. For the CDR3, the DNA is TGCAGTGCTAGTCCCAGCGGGAGGGCCAACGAGCAGTACTTC.